These 15 T cell receptor beta chains share one sample of origin, sequenced in a study of T cell responses to AZD1222 COVID-19 vaccine (dated by TCRdb to about 2021). The sample's time point label, decoded: baseline before first vaccination. The intended sense of this specimen's treatment or condition label: meningococcal conjugate vaccine given as trial control. Library prep was done by the immunoSEQ multiplex PCR assay. Imported from immuneACCESS, the table was reduced by TCRdb to in-frame sequences with V and J called. These copies leave out some clones; in studies compared against another copy, an unresolved V gene accounts for under half, and the cause of the remainder is not known. For this sample the table gives 100,000 to 110,000 clones, of which 80% to 90% were detected only once. 4% to 5% of the sample is held by the ten biggest clonotypes. This specimen consisted of peripheral blood, obtained on day 0 of MenACWY control vaccination. These TCRs come from an adult in good health.

This chain links TRBV9 with TRBJ2-3; 11 positions agree with TRBD1. The ends lost 3 bases at V and 3 bases at J; junction bases unmatched: 3. Germline CDR1 SGDLS, CDR2 YYNGEE. This CDR3 contains 15 residues. The CDR3 nucleotides are TGTGCCAGCAGCGCCTGGGACAGGGGGACAGATACGCAGTATTTT. This translates into CASSAWDRGTDTQYF.

In this sample, this clone turned up a few times. This chain links TRBV21-1 with TRBJ1-1; the table's D gene call, TRBD1, was not cross checked with the DNA. TRBV21-1 is a pseudogene locus. The length of the CDR3 is 14 residues. CDR3 coding DNA: TGTGCCAGCAGCAACCGGGACAGGAACACTGAAGCTTTCTTT. This sequence encodes CASSNRDRNTEAFF.

The chain employs TRBV4-1 and TRBJ2-7; TRBD2 aligns across 12 bases. This CDR3 contains 15 residues. V trimming: 2 bases; J trimming: 4 bases; junction bases outside the gene matches: 3. In germline, CDR1 is MGHRA, CDR2 YSYEKL. CDR3 DNA: TGCGCCAGCAGCCAACTAGCGGGAGGGATTTACGAGCAGTACTTC. It yields the protein CASSQLAGGIYEQYF.

The J gene is TRBJ2-2, the V gene TRBV4-3; no definite D call. The germline gives CDR1 LGHNA, CDR2 YSLEER. Trimming pared 1 base from V and 4 bases from J, leaving 13 bases between. This CDR3 contains 16 residues. The CDR3 protein is CASSQGSSLLTGELFF. The CDR3 DNA follows: TGCGCCAGCAGCCAAGGGAGTAGCTTACTCACCGGGGAGCTGTTTTTT.

This chain connects TRBV7-3 to TRBJ2-1, with D possibly TRBD1 on 5 matching bases. Germline CDR1 is SGHTA and CDR2 is FQGTGA. Trimming stripped 0 bases from V and 4 bases from J, with 10 bases between. CDR3 size: 15 residues. Here the CDR3 DNA reads TGTGCCAGCAGCTTAACACTGTCAGGGTACAATGAGCAGTTCTTC. It codes for CASSLTLSGYNEQFF.

V is TRBV6-5 and J is TRBJ1-1; D gene ambiguous. Trimming left V 6 bases short and J 0 bases short, with 8 bases between. CDR3 length: 13 residues. Germline lookup yields CDR1 MNHEY and CDR2 SVGAGI. As DNA, the CDR3 is TGTGCCAGCAGGAGCAGAGTGAACACTGAAGCTTTCTTT. Its protein is CASRSRVNTEAFF.

This chain connects TRBV28 to TRBJ1-1, with 11 positions matching TRBD1. Looked up from germline, CDR1 is MDHEN and CDR2 is SYDVKM. CDR3 size: 15 residues. The junction had 13 bases not matched to a gene; V was cut back by 5 bases and J by 11 bases. CDR3 sequence: CASSPPGQGDKRAFF. The DNA of the CDR3 is TGTGCCAGCAGTCCTCCGGGACAGGGGGACAAGAGGGCTTTCTTT.

CDR3 in DNA: TGTGCCAGCAGCTCCACGCCGAGCGGGAGGAGGAATGAGCAGTTCTTC. Protein: CASSSTPSGRRNEQFF. V usage is TRBV13 and J usage is TRBJ2-1; 9 bases match TRBD2. The V and J ends lost 4 bases and 7 bases, in that order; junction bases with no gene match: 11. Germline V CDR1 and CDR2: PRHDT, FYEKMQ (reference sequence). The CDR3 is 16 amino acids.

The sample holds one count of this clone. The J gene is TRBJ1-5, the V gene TRBV5-1; 9 nucleotides align to TRBD1. The CDR3 contains 15 residues. Per the germline V gene, CDR1 is SGHRS and CDR2 is YFSETQ. The V gene end was trimmed by 4 bases and the J gene end by 4 bases; junction bases not matched to a gene: 6. CDR3 residues: CASSGDGQGNQPQHF. The CDR3 DNA sequence: TGCGCCAGCAGCGGAGATGGACAGGGGAATCAGCCCCAGCATTTT.

The J gene is TRBJ1-2, the V gene TRBV29-1; D unresolved. This CDR3 comprises 13 residues. V was clipped by 5 bases and J by 0 bases, with 10 bases between them. Germline CDR1 and CDR2: SQVTM and ANQGSEA. CDR3 bases: TGCAGCGTTCCGGCCTCAGCTAACTATGGCTACACCTTC. This encodes CSVPASANYGYTF.

The chain recombines TRBV29-1 with TRBJ2-1; D unclear. V shed 6 bases and J shed 8 bases, with 17 bases lying between them. Germline V gene data show CDR1 as SQVTM and CDR2 as ANQGSEA. The CDR3 totals 13 residues. CDR3 residues: CSVSGAQNHEQFF. Here the CDR3 DNA reads TGCAGCGTATCGGGCGCTCAGAACCATGAGCAGTTCTTC.

The gene calls are TRBV10-3 and TRBJ2-3, with D perhaps TRBD1 (5 bases). This CDR3 has 13 amino acids. Germline V gene data show CDR1 as ENHRY and CDR2 as SYGVKD. V gave up 4 bases and J gave up 5 bases, with 10 bases separating them. The CDR3 protein is CAISVSREDTQYF. CDR3 nucleotide sequence: TGTGCCATCAGTGTAAGCAGGGAAGATACGCAGTATTTT.

The chain has TRBV10-1 and TRBJ2-7; D is unclear. Germline CDR1 reads WNHNN; CDR2 reads SYGVQD (reference sequence). The V end was cut by 5 bases, the J end by 0 bases, with 11 bases between. The CDR3 spans 14 residues. The CDR3 region is CASSTDRSSYEQYF. The CDR3, as DNA: TGCGCCAGCAGTACGGATAGGAGCTCCTACGAGCAGTACTTC.

The rearrangement uses TRBV6-1 and TRBJ1-4, with 9 nucleotides matching TRBD1. CDR1 MNHNS and CDR2 SASEGT come from the germline V gene. J was trimmed by 0 bases and V by 5 bases; bases with no gene match: 7. The CDR3 is 17 residues long. CDR3 DNA: TGTGCCAGCAGTAAAGGACAGGGGTTTGCAACTAATGAAAAACTGTTTTTT. As protein: CASSKGQGFATNEKLFF.

This clone was seen just once. This chain uses TRBV18 with TRBJ2-1; 15 positions agree with TRBD2. Germline values: CDR1 KGHSH, CDR2 LQKENI. The trim removed 4 bases at V and 0 bases at J, leaving 7 bases unmatched. This CDR3 has 19 residues. CDR3 nucleotides: TGTGCCAGCTCACAACCGGGACTAGCGGGGGGACCCTCCTACAATGAGCAGTTCTTC. Its translation: CASSQPGLAGGPSYNEQFF.